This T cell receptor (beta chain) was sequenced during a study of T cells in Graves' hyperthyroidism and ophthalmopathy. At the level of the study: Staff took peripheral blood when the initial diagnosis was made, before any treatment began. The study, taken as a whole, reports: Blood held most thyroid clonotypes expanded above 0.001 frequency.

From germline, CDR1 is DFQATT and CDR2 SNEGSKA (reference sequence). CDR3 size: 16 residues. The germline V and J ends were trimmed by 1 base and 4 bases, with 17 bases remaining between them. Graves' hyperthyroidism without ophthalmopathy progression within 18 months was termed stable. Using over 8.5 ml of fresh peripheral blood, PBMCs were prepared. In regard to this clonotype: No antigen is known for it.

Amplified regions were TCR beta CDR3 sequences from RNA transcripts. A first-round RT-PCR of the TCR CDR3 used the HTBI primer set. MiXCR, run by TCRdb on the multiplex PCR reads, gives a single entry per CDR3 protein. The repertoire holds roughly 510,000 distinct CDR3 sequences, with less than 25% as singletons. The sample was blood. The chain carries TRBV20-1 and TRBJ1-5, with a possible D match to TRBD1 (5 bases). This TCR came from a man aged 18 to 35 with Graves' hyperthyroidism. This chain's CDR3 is CSARGGREFWNQPQHF. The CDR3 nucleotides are TGCAGTGCTAGAGGGGGCAGGGAATTTTGGAATCAGCCCCAGCATTTT.